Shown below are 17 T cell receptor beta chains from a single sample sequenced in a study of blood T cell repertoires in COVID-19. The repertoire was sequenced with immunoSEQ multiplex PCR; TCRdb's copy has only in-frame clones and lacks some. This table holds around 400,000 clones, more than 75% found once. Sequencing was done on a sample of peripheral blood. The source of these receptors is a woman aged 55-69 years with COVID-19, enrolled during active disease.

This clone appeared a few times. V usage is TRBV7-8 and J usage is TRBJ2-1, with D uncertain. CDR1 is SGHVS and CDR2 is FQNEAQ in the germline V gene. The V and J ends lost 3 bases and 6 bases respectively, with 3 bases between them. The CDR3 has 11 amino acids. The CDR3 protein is CASSLANEQFF. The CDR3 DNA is TGTGCCAGCAGCTTGGCCAATGAGCAGTTCTTC.

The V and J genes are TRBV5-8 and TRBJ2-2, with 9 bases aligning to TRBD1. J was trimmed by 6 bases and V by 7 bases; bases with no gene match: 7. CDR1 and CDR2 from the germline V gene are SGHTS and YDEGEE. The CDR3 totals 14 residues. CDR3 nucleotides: TGTGCCAGCCTACGGGACAGGGTCCCCGGGGAGCTGTTTTTT. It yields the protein CASLRDRVPGELFF.

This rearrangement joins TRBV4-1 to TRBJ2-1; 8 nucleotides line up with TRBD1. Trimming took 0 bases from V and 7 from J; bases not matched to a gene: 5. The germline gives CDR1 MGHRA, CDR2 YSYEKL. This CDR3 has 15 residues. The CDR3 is CASSQDQGAPNEQFF. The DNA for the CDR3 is TGCGCCAGCAGCCAAGATCAGGGGGCGCCGAATGAGCAGTTCTTC.

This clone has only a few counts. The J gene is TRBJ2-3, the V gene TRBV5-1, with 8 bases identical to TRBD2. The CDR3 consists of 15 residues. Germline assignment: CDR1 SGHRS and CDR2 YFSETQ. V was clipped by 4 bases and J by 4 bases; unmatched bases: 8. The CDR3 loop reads CASSPVGSGADTQYF. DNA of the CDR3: TGCGCCAGCAGCCCTGTCGGTAGCGGGGCAGATACGCAGTATTTT.

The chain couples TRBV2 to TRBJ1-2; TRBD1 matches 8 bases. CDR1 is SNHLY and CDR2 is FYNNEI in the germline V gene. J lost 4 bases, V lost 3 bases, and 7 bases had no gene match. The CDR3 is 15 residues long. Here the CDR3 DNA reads TGTGCCAGCAGTGAGGAGTCAGGGGGCGGCTATGGCTACACCTTC. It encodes CASSEESGGGYGYTF.

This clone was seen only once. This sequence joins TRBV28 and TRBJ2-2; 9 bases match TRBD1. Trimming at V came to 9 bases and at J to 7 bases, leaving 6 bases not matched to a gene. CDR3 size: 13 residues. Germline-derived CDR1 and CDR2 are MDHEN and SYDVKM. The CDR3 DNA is TGTGCCAGTGGACAGGGGTTCGGCGGGGAGCTGTTTTTT. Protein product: CASGQGFGGELFF. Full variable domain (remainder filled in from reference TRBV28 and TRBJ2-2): DVKVTQSSRYLVKRTGEKVFLECVQDMDHENMFWYRQDPGLGLRLIYFSYDVKMKEKGDIPEGYSVSREKKERFSLILESASTNQTSMYLCASGQGFGGELFFGEGSRLTVL.

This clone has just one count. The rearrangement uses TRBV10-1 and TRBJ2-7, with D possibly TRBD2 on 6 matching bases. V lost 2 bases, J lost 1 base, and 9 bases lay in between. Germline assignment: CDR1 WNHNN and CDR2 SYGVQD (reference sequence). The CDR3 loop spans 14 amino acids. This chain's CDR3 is CASSEAGSSYEQYF. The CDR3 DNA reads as TGCGCCAGCAGTGAGGCGGGGAGTTCCTACGAGCAGTACTTC.

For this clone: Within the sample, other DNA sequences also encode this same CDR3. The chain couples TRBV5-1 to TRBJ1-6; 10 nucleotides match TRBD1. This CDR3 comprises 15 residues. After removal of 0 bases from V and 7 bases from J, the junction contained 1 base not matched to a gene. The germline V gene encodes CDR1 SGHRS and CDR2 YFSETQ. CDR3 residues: CASSLGTGGNSPLHF. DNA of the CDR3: TGCGCCAGCAGCTTGGGGACAGGGGGGAATTCACCCCTCCACTTT.

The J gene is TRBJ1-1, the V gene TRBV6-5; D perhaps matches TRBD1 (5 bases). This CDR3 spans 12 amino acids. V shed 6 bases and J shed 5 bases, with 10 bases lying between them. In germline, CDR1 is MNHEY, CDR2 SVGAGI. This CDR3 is CASSSGYTEAFF. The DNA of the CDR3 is TGTGCCAGCAGCTCAGGGTATACTGAAGCTTTCTTT.

In DNA, the CDR3 is TGTGCCAGCAGTCCTCCAGGGGGGAACACTGAAGCTTTCTTT. Translation gives CASSPPGGNTEAFF. The rearrangement uses TRBV28 and TRBJ1-1; 7 bases line up with TRBD1. Germline V gene data show CDR1 as MDHEN and CDR2 as SYDVKM. J gave up 1 base and V 5 bases, and 4 bases lay outside the gene matches. The CDR3 totals 14 residues.

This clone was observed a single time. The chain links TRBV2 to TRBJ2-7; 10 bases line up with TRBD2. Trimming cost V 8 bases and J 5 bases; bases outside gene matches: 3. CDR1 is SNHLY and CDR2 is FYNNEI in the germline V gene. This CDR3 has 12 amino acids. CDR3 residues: CASDTSGDEQYF. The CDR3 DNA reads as TGTGCCAGCGATACTAGCGGGGACGAGCAGTACTTC.

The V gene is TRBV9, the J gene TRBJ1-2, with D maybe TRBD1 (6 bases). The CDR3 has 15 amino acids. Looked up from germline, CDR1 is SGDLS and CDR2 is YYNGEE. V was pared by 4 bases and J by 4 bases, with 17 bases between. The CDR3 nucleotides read TGTGCCAGCAGCACGGCAGGGGCTTTTGCCTATGGCTACACCTTC. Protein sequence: CASSTAGAFAYGYTF.

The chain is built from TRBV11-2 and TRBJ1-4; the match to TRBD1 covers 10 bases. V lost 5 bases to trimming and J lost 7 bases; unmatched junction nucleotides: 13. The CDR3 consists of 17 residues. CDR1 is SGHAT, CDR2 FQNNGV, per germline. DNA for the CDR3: TGTGCCAGCAGCGGCCGGGACAGGGGAAGGGGTGGTGAAAAACTGTTTTTT. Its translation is CASSGRDRGRGGEKLFF.

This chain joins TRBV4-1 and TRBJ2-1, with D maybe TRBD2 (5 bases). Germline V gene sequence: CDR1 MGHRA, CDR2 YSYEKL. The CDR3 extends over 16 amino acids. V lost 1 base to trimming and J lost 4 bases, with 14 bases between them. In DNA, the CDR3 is TGCGCCAGCAGCCAAGCCGCGGGTCCGATTTACAATGAGCAGTTCTTC. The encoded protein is CASSQAAGPIYNEQFF.

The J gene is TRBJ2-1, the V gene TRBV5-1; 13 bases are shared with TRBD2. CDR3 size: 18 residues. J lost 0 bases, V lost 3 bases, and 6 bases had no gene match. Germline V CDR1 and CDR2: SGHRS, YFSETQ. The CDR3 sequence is CASSSRGLAGDSYNEQFF. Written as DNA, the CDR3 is TGCGCCAGCAGCTCCCGCGGACTAGCGGGGGACTCCTACAATGAGCAGTTCTTC.

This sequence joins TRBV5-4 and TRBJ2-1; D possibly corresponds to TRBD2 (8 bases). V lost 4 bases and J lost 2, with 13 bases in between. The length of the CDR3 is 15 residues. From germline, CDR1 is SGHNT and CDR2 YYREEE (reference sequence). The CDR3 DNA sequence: TGTGCCAGCAGCCCGGGAGGGGGCGCCTACAATGAGCAGTTCTTC. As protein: CASSPGGGAYNEQFF.

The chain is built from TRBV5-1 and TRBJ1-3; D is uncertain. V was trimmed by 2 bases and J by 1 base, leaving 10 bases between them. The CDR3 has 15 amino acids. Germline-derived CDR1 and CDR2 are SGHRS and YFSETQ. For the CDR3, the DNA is TGCGCCAGCAGCTTCGGAAGCGTTTCTGGAAACACCATATATTTT. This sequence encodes CASSFGSVSGNTIYF.